These T cell receptor beta chains were read from a single sample in a study of blood T cell repertoires in COVID-19. TCRdb keeps only in-frame clones here, not all; method: immunoSEQ multiplex PCR. The sample records approximately 140,000 clones, approximately 78% being singletons. The material sequenced was peripheral blood. These receptors came from a human donor with acute or convalescent COVID-19. The donor label of this sample is uncertain. Each CDR3 is given with its conserved first and last residue. The D gene is left open where the match is weak. Only part of the rows carry a size: once, few, many, or a class if the clone is expanded.

>TRBV19|TRBD1|TRBJ1-5|NA
TGTGCCAGTAGTTCCCGGGACAGCTATACTCAAACCGCCCAGCATTTT
CASSSRDSYTQTAQHF
>TRBV5-4|NA|TRBJ1-1|once
TGTGCCAGCAGCTTGATGGTAGAGGCAGGGCAGGGAAGCACTGAAGCTTTCTTT
CASSLMVEAGQGSTEAFF
>TRBV7-9|TRBD1|TRBJ1-4|NA
TGTGCCAGCAGCCGCGGACAGGGGAAGGGTGAAAAACTGTTTTTT
CASSRGQGKGEKLFF
>TRBV7-9|TRBD2|TRBJ2-5|NA
TGTGCCAGCAGCTTAGCCCTAGCGGGGGCAGAAGAGACCCAGTACTTC
CASSLALAGAEETQYF
>TRBV6-1|TRBD1|TRBJ1-5|NA
TGTGCCAGCAGTGAAAGGACAGGGGGCTTTCAGCCCCAGCATTTT
CASSERTGGFQPQHF
>TRBV5-4|NA|TRBJ2-3|once
TGTGCCTGGAGGGACAGCGCTACAGATACGCAGTATTTT
CAWRDSATDTQYF
>TRBV7-9|TRBD1|TRBJ1-4|NA
TGTGCCAGCAGCTCGGGACAGGGCAATGAAAAACTGTTTTTT
CASSSGQGNEKLFF
>TRBV27|TRBD2|TRBJ2-3|NA
TGTGCCAGCAGTACCCTAGCGGGGGGGGTGGATACGCAGTATTTT
CASSTLAGGVDTQYF
>TRBV7-2|NA|TRBJ1-4|few
TGTGCCAGCAGCTCCCGGGTCCTGTATAATGAAAAACTGTTTTTT
CASSSRVLYNEKLFF
>TRBV19|NA|TRBJ1-2|NA
TGTGCCAGTAGTATTGGGGGCAGTGACTATGGCTACACCTTC
CASSIGGSDYGYTF
>TRBV5-1|NA|TRBJ2-3|NA
TGCGCCAGCAGCTTGCAGGGGCCAAGAAGCACAGATACGCAGTATTTT
CASSLQGPRSTDTQYF
>TRBV4-1|TRBD1|TRBJ1-4|NA
TGCGCCAGCAGCTTACAGGGGGCCAATAATGAAAAACTGTTTTTT
CASSLQGANNEKLFF
>TRBV5-1|NA|TRBJ2-5|NA
TGCGCCAGCAGCTTGGCTGCAGGGCTGTACCAAGAGACCCAGTACTTC
CASSLAAGLYQETQYF
>TRBV7-8|NA|TRBJ2-7|NA
TGTGCCAGCAGCCGAGGAGGGAACTCCTACGAGCAGTACTTC
CASSRGGNSYEQYF
>TRBV5-1|NA|TRBJ2-3|NA
TGCGCCAGCAGCTTGGAGGGGCGGACAGATACGCAGTATTTT
CASSLEGRTDTQYF
>TRBV7-9|NA|TRBJ1-2|NA
TGTGCCAGCAGCTTAGAGGAGGGCTACACCTTC
CASSLEEGYTF
>TRBV7-9|NA|TRBJ2-3|NA
TGTGCCAGCAGCTTAGTTATGGCGGGGAACGGAGATACGCAGTATTTT
CASSLVMAGNGDTQYF
>TRBV5-1|NA|TRBJ1-2|NA
TGCGCCAGCAGCCATGACAGTAGCTATGGCTACACCTTC
CASSHDSSYGYTF
>TRBV5-6|TRBD1|TRBJ2-5|once
TGTGCCAGCAGCTCGACCGGGACAGAAGAGACCCAGTACTTC
CASSSTGTEETQYF
>TRBV6-5|TRBD1|TRBJ1-2|NA
TGTGCCAGCAGTCGGAGACAGGGGCAAGGGGGCTACACCTTC
CASSRRQGQGGYTF
>TRBV6-4|NA|TRBJ1-1|NA
TGTGCCAGCAGACAACAGGTGAACACTGAAGCTTTCTTT
CASRQQVNTEAFF
>TRBV10-1|TRBD2|TRBJ2-2|NA
TGCGCCAGCAGTGAGAGACTAGCGGGGGCGAACACCGGGGAGCTGTTTTTT
CASSERLAGANTGELFF
>TRBV5-4|NA|TRBJ1-1|NA
TGTGCCAGCAGCTTTTCAACAGGGAACACTGAAGCTTTCTTT
CASSFSTGNTEAFF
>TRBV3-1/TRBV3-2|TRBD2|TRBJ2-4|NA
TGTGCCAGCAGCCTAAGATCAGCGGGGGGCGGGAAAAACATTCAGTACTTC
CASSLRSAGGGKNIQYF
>TRBV5-1|TRBD1|TRBJ1-2|NA
TGCGCCAGCAGCTTGGGTCGGGACAGGAGTATCTATGGCTACACCTTC
CASSLGRDRSIYGYTF
>TRBV5-1|TRBD2|TRBJ2-1|few
TGCGCCAGCAGCTTGGGTCTAGCGGGGACTAGCTCCTACAATGAGCAGTTCTTC
CASSLGLAGTSSYNEQFF
>TRBV19|TRBD1|TRBJ1-2|NA
TGTGCCAGTAGTATGGAGGGACAGGGGGCCACCGGCTATGGCTACACCTTC
CASSMEGQGATGYGYTF
>TRBV7-9|NA|TRBJ1-6|NA
TGTGCCAGCAGCGCTCAGGCTTATAATTCACCCCTCCACTTT
CASSAQAYNSPLHF
>TRBV7-8|NA|TRBJ2-2|NA
TGTGCCAGCAGCTTCATCCAGACCGGGGAGCTGTTTTTT
CASSFIQTGELFF
>TRBV12-3/TRBV12-4|NA|TRBJ1-1|NA
TGTGCCAGCAGTTTTGGGAGGAGGGGAGAAGCTTTCTTT
CASSFGRRGEAFF
>TRBV5-8|NA|TRBJ2-3|NA
TGTGCCAGCAGCCCCTACCTTTCTAGCACAGATACGCAGTATTTT
CASSPYLSSTDTQYF
>TRBV6-6|NA|TRBJ1-5|NA
TGTGCCAGCACGGCGGGAGTTAATCAGCCCCAGCATTTT
CASTAGVNQPQHF
>TRBV19|NA|TRBJ1-5|NA
TGTGCCAGTAGTATAAGACTGGGAGGGGTCGGCAATCAGCCCCAGCATTTT
CASSIRLGGVGNQPQHF
>TRBV9|NA|TRBJ1-2|once
TGTGCCAGCAGCGTAGCAGGGAATGGTGGCTACACCTTC
CASSVAGNGGYTF
>TRBV2|NA|TRBJ1-4|NA
TGTGCCAGCAGGTGGAGATATACCGGCGGAGAAAAACTGTTTTTT
CASRWRYTGGEKLFF
>TRBV24-1|TRBD1|TRBJ2-1|NA
TGTGCCTCGAATCCTTCCGGGACAGGGGCGAATGAGCAGTTCTTC
CASNPSGTGANEQFF
>TRBV10-3|NA|TRBJ1-2|NA
TGTGCCATCAGCCAGGAGGGGAGGTATGGCTACACCTTC
CAISQEGRYGYTF
>TRBV10-3|TRBD1|TRBJ1-5|NA
TGTGCCATCAGTGAGTCGGGACAGGGCCGCAATCAGCCCCAGCATTTT
CAISESGQGRNQPQHF
>TRBV5-1|TRBD1|TRBJ1-2|NA
TGCGCCAGCAGCGAAGAGACAGGGGGCGGCTACACCTTC
CASSEETGGGYTF
>TRBV6-5|TRBD2|TRBJ2-7|few
TGTGCAATCGTTCGGGGACTAGGGGCCTACGAGCAGTACTTC
CAIVRGLGAYEQYF
>TRBV30|TRBD1|TRBJ1-2|NA
TGTGCCTTCCTTATCGACAGGGGCTATGGCTACACCTTC
CAFLIDRGYGYTF
>TRBV7-8|NA|TRBJ1-1|NA
TGTGCCAGCAGCCGGGTCAGGAACACTGAAGCTTTCTTT
CASSRVRNTEAFF
>TRBV6-5|NA|TRBJ1-5|NA
TGTGCCAGCAGTTACTCGGCGGGGGAAAATCAGCCCCAGCATTTT
CASSYSAGENQPQHF
>TRBV15|TRBD1|TRBJ1-2|NA
TGTGCCACCAGCAGAGATAGACAGGGGTCCCGCTACACCTTC
CATSRDRQGSRYTF
>TRBV10-2|TRBD1|TRBJ1-1|NA
TGCGCCAGCAGTGAAGGGGGGGACAGGGGGCTCCCTGAAGCTTTCTTT
CASSEGGDRGLPEAFF
>TRBV6-1|NA|TRBJ1-1|few
TGTGCCAGCAGTGAAGACGGGACTGCTGGAGCTTTCTTT
CASSEDGTAGAFF
>TRBV19|TRBD1|TRBJ1-6|NA
TGTGCCAGTAGTATGAGAGGTACAGGGGGGGGATCACCCCTCCACTTT
CASSMRGTGGGSPLHF
>TRBV20-1|NA|TRBJ1-2|NA
TGCAGTGCCAGCACAGGTTATGGCTACACCTTC
CSASTGYGYTF
>TRBV7-2|TRBD1|TRBJ1-2|NA
TGTGCCAGCAGCCCTGCGGGGGGACAGAACCCCTATGGCTACACCTTC
CASSPAGGQNPYGYTF
>TRBV19|NA|TRBJ1-3|NA
TGTGCCAGTAGTATATACACCACCATCTCTGGAAACACCATATATTTT
CASSIYTTISGNTIYF
>TRBV6-2/TRBV6-3|TRBD2|TRBJ2-5|NA
TGTGCCAGCAGGCCTGGCGGGGGGATGGAGACCCAGTACTTC
CASRPGGGMETQYF
>TRBV7-6|TRBD2|TRBJ2-7|NA
TGTGCCAGCAGCTTATCGACTAGCGGGGGGTTCAACGAGCAGTACTTC
CASSLSTSGGFNEQYF
>TRBV30|NA|TRBJ1-5|NA
TGTGCCTGGAGTGTAGGGGCAGCTAGCAATCAGCCCCAGCATTTT
CAWSVGAASNQPQHF
>TRBV6-1|NA|TRBJ1-5|NA
TGTGCCAGCAGTGAGCAGGGGACGATGGTCAATCAGCCCCAGCATTTT
CASSEQGTMVNQPQHF
>TRBV27|TRBD1|TRBJ2-7|NA
TGTGCCAGCAGTCGGGACAGGGGGCGCGGGGAGCAGTACTTC
CASSRDRGRGEQYF